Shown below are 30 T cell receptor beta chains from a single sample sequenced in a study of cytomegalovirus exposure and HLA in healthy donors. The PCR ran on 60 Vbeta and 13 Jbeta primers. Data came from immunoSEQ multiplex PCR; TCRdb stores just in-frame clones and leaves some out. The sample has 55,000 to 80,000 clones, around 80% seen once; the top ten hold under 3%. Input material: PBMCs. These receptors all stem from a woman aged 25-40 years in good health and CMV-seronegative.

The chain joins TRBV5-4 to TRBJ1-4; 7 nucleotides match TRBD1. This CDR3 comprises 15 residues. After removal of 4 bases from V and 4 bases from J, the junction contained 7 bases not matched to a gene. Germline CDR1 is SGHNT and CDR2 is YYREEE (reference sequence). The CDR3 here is CASSPRQGLNEKLFF. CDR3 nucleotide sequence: TGTGCCAGCAGCCCCCGACAGGGCCTTAATGAAAAACTGTTTTTT.

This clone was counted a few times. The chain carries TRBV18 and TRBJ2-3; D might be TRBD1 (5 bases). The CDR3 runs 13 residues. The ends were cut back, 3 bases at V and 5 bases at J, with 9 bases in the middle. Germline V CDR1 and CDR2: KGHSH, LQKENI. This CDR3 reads CASSPLGLDTQYF. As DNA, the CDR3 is TGTGCCAGCTCACCCCTGGGGCTAGATACGCAGTATTTT.

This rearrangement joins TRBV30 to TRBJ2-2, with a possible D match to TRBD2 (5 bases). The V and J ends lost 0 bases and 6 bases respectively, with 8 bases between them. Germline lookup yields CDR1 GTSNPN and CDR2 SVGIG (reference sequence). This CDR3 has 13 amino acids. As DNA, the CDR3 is TGTGCCTGGAGTGTACTAGTCCCCGGGGAGCTGTTTTTT. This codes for CAWSVLVPGELFF.

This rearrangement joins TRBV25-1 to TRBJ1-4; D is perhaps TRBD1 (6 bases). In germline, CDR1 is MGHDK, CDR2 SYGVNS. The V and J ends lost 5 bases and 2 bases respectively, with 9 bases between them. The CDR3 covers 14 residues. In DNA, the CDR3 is TGTGCCAGCAGTAACAGGGCCACTAATGAAAAACTGTTTTTT. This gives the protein CASSNRATNEKLFF.

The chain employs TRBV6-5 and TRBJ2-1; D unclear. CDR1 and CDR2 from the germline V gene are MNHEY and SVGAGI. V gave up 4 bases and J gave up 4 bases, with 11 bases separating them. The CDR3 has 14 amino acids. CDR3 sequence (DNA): TGTGCCAGCAGTTTAACACCACCTTACAATGAGCAGTTCTTC. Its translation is CASSLTPPYNEQFF.

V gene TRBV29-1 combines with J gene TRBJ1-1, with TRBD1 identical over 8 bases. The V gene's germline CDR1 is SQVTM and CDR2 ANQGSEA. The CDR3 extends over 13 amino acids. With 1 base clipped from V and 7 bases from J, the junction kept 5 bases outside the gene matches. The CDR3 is CSVEAPDRDEAFF. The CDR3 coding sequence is TGCAGCGTTGAAGCCCCGGACAGGGATGAAGCTTTCTTT.

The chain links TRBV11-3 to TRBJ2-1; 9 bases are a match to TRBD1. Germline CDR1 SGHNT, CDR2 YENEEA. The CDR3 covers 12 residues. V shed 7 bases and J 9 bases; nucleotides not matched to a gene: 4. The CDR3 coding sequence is TGTGCCAGCACCACAGGGGGCAGTGAGCAGTTCTTC. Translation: CASTTGGSEQFF.

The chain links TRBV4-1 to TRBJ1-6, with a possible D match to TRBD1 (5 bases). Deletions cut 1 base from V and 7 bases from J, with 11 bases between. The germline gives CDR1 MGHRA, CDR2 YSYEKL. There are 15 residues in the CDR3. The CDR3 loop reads CASSQGEGPNSPLHF. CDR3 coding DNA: TGCGCCAGCAGCCAAGGGGAGGGGCCGAATTCACCCCTCCACTTT.

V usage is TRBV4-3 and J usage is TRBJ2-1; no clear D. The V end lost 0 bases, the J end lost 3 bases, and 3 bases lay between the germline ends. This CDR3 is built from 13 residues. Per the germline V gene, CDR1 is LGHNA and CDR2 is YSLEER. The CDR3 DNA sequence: TGCGCCAGCAGCCAAGATCTCTACAATGAGCAGTTCTTC. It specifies CASSQDLYNEQFF.

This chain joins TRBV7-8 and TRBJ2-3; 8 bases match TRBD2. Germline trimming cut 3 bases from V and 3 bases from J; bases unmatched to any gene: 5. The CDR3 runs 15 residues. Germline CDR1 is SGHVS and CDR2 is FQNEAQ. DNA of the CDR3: TGTGCCAGCAGCTTCGTTGGCGGGGGGACAGATACGCAGTATTTT. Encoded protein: CASSFVGGGTDTQYF.

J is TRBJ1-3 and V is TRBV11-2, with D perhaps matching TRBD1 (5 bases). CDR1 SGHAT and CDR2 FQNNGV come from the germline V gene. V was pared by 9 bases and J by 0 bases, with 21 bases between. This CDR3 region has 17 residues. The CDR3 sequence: CASTLGYRRPSGNTIYF. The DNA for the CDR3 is TGTGCCAGTACTCTCGGATACAGGCGACCCTCTGGAAACACCATATATTTT. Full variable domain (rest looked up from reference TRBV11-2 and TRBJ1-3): EAGVAQSPRYKIIEKRQSVAFWCNPISGHATLYWYQQILGQGPKLLIQFQNNGVVDDSQLPKDRFSAERLKGVDSTLKIQPAKLEDSAVYLCASTLGYRRPSGNTIYFGEGSWLTVV.

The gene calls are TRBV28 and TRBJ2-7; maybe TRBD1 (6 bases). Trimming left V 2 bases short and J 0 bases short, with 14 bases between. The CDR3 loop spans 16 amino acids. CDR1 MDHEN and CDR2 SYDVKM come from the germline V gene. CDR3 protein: CASSLRGGQSSYEQYF. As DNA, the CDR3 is TGTGCCAGCAGTTTACGAGGAGGACAGAGCTCCTACGAGCAGTACTTC.

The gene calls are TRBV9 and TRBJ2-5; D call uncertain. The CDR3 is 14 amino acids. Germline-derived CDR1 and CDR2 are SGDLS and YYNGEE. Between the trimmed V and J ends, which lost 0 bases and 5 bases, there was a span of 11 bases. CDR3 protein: CASSVVAGWETQYF. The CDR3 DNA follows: TGTGCCAGCAGCGTAGTGGCCGGGTGGGAGACCCAGTACTTC.

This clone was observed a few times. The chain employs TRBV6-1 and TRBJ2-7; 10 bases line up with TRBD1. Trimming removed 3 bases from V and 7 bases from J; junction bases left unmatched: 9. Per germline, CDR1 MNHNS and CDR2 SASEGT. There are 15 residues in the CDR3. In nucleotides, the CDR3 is TGTGCCAGCAGTGAGGAAGGGACAGGGGCGAGAGAGCAGTACTTC. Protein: CASSEEGTGAREQYF.

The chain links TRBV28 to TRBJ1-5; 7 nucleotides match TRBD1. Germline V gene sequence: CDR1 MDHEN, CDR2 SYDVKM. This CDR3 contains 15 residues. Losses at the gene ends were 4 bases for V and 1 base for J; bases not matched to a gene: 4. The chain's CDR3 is CASSSPGGSNQPQHF. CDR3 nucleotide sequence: TGTGCCAGCAGTTCACCAGGGGGAAGCAATCAGCCCCAGCATTTT.

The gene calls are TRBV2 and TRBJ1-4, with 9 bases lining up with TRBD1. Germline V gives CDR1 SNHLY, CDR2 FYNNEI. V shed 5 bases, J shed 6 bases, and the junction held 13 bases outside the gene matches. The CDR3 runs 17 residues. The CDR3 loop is CASSSPPPGDRDEKLFF. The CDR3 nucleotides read TGTGCCAGCAGTTCTCCCCCCCCCGGGGACAGGGATGAAAAACTGTTTTTT.

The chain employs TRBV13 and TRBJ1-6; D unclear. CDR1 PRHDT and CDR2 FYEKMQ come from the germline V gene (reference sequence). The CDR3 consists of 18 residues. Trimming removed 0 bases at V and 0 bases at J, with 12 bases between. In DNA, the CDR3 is TGTGCCAGCAGCTTAGGTAGCAGCATTACCTCCTATAATTCACCCCTCCACTTT. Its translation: CASSLGSSITSYNSPLHF. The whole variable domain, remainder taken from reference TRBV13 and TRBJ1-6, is AAGVIQSPRHLIKEKRETATLKCYPIPRHDTVYWYQQGPGQDPQFLISFYEKMQSDKGSIPDRFSAQQFSDYHSELNMSSLELGDSALYFCASSLGSSITSYNSPLHFGNGTRLTVT.

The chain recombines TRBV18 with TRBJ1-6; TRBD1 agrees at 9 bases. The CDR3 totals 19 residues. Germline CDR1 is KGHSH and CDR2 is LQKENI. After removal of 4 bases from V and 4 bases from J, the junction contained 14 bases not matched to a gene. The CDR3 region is CASSQRTPGQGPYNSPLHF. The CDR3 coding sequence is TGTGCCAGCTCACAACGAACCCCGGGACAGGGCCCTTATAATTCACCCCTCCACTTT.

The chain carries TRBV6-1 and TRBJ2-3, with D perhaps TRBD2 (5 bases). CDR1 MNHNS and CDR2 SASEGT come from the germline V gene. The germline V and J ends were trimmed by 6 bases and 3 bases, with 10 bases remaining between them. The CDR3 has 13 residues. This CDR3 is CASRNTGTDTQYF. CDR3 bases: TGTGCCAGCAGAAACACGGGGACAGATACGCAGTATTTT.

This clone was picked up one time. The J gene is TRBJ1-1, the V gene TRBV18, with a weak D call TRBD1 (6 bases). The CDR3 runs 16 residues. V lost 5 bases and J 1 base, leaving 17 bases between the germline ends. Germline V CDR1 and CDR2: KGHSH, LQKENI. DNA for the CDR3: TGTGCCAGCTCAGAGTACCTACAGGGCTCGAACACTGAAGCTTTCTTT. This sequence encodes CASSEYLQGSNTEAFF.

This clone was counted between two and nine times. The CDR3 sequence is CASRPGTGGDEQFF. The CDR3 DNA sequence: TGCGCCAGCAGACCCGGGACAGGGGGTGATGAGCAGTTCTTC. This chain joins TRBV4-1 and TRBJ2-1; TRBD1 aligns across 11 bases. CDR1 is MGHRA, CDR2 YSYEKL, per germline. This CDR3 is built from 14 residues. V trimming: 6 bases; J trimming: 8 bases; junction bases outside the gene matches: 6.

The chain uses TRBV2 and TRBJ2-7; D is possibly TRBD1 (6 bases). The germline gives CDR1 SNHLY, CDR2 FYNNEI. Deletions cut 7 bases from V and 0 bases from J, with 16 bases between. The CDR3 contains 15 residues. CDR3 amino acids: CASTRSRGNSYEQYF. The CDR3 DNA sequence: TGTGCCAGCACAAGATCCAGGGGTAACTCCTACGAGCAGTACTTC. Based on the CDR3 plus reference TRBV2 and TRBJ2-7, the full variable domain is EPEVTQTPSHQVTQMGQEVILRCVPISNHLYFYWYRQILGQKVEFLVSFYNNEISEKSEIFDDQFSVERPDGSNFTLKIRSTKLEDSAMYFCASTRSRGNSYEQYFGPGTRLTVT.

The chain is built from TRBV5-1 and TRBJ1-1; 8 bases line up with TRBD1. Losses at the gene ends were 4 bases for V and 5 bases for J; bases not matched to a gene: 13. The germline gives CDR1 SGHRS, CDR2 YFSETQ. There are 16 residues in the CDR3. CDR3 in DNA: TGCGCCAGCAGCACTGCAGGGGGCGGGACGAGGACTGAAGCTTTCTTT. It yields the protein CASSTAGGGTRTEAFF.

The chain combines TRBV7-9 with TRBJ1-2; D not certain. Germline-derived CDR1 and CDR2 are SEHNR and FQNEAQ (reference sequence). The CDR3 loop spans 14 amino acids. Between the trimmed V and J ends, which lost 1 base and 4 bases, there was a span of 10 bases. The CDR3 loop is CASSLGAGSYGYTF. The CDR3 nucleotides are TGTGCCAGCAGCTTAGGGGCAGGAAGCTATGGCTACACCTTC.

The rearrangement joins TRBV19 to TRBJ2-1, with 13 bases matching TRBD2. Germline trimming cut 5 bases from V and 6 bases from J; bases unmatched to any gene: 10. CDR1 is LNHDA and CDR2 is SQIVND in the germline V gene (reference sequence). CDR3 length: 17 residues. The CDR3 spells CASSLIGTSGALNEQFF. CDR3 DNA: TGTGCCAGTAGTCTAATAGGGACTAGCGGGGCGCTCAATGAGCAGTTCTTC.

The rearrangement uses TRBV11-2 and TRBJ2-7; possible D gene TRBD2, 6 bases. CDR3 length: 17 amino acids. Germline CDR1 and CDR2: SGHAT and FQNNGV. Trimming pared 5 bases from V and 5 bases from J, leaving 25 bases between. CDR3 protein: CASSLWGVKGRKHEQYF. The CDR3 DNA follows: TGTGCCAGCAGCCTATGGGGGGTAAAAGGCAGGAAACACGAGCAGTACTTC.

CDR3: CASSDDGGKSTDTQYF. DNA for the CDR3: TGTGCCAGCAGTGATGATGGCGGGAAAAGCACAGATACGCAGTATTTT. The chain joins TRBV2 to TRBJ2-3; possibly TRBD2 for D (6 bases). The CDR3 length is 16 residues. V was pared by 3 bases and J by 0 bases, with 13 bases between. Germline CDR1 and CDR2: SNHLY and FYNNEI.

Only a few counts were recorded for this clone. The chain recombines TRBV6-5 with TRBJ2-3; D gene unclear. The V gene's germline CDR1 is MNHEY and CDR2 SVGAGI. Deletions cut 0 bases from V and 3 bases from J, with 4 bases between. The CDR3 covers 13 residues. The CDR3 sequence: CASSYSETDTQYF. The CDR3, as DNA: TGTGCCAGCAGTTACTCTGAGACAGATACGCAGTATTTT.

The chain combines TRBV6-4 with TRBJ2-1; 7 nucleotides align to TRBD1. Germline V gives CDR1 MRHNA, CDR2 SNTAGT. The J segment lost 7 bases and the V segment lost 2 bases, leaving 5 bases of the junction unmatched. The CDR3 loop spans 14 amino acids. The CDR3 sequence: CASSDAPGGNEQFF. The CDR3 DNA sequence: TGTGCCAGCAGTGACGCCCCAGGGGGAAATGAGCAGTTCTTC.

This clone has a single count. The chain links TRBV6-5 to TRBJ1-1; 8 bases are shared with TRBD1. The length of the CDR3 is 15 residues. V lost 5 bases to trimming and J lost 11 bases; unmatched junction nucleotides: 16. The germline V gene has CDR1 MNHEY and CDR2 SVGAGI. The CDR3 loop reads CASSAQGADSRGAFF. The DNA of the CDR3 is TGTGCCAGCAGTGCGCAGGGGGCGGATTCCAGGGGGGCTTTCTTT.